This T cell receptor (beta chain) was sequenced in a study of blood T cell repertoires in COVID-19 (TCRdb year 2020). Background on the whole study: Samples covering the acute and convalescent phases of COVID-19 were provided by collaborators in the United States, Italy and Spain. The material from the prospective study consisted of cDNA or gDNA derived from T cells, B-cell-depleted T cells, or PBMCs. The dataset comprised deeply sampled blood TCRbeta repertoires from subjects exposed to, actively infected with, or recovered from COVID-19. The repertoires were made available in a free public database intended to serve as a resource for research on the immune response to SARS-CoV-2. The samples were drawn from the first 160 participants of the ongoing ImmuneRACE study and from 950 to 1,500 subjects provided by 6 global collaborators. The sample metadata nearly always contained a de-identified subject ID, COVID-19 status, age in years and sex. Where HLA class I and class II types were available, the types were taken from metadata supplied by the sample provider, not from assay-based typing.

Study-level results and caveats: Clinical and demographic metadata were provided uncurated, with the amount varying by source and participant.

The CDR3 sequence holds 18 residues, the cysteine and phenylalanine included. Only the CDR3 DNA stays, 54 bases, in frame from base 1. The germline V gene (reference sequence) sets CDR1 to MNHEY and CDR2 to SMNVEV. Trimming costs V 3 bases and J 0 bases, and their ends lie 17 bases apart. TCRbeta CDR3 regions were amplified from genomic DNA using the immunoSEQ Assay, a bias-controlled multiplex PCR. In the paper's pipeline: Within the assay, amplification of reference gene primers was used to estimate how many nucleated cells each sample contained. To quantify the absolute abundance of each unique TCRbeta CDR3 rearrangement, sequence reads were collapsed and filtered. For each sample, productive Simpson clonality was calculated as the square root of Simpson's diversity index over productive rearrangements. TCRdb's version of the immuneACCESS table is confined to in-frame rearrangements and falls short of the full clone set. An unresolved V gene accounts for under half of the shortfall where checked; the remainder is of unknown origin. V and J calls and clone size come straight from that table; D and trimming were deduced from the DNA. This sample holds some 320,000 clones; around 87% were observed only once. The ten largest make up roughly 5% of the sample.

In the case of this clone: Its antigen target is currently unknown. No base quality values were provided; no much bigger clone lies one nucleotide off.

Participants in the prospective study were aged roughly 18 to 89 years, lived in about two dozen United States geographic areas, and enrolled through a virtual design. To assign participants to cohorts, the prospective study relied on clinical history that participants themselves reported in a screening survey and a study questionnaire. ImmuneRACE Cohort 3 recovered participants were defined by two consecutive negative NP/OP PCR tests, healthcare professional clearance, or symptom resolution. In the prospective study, whole blood, serum and a nasopharyngeal or oropharyngeal swab were collected from each participant by mobile phlebotomists. Participants in the prospective study had the option to provide additional blood draws and questionnaires over a roughly 2-month period. Before DNA extraction, prospective study blood samples were shipped either frozen or at room temperature.

The sample comprised PBMCs or T cells enriched from blood (not recorded which). This TCR was sampled from a woman aged 30 to 39 who had recovered from COVID-19. Recombination joined TRBV27 with TRBJ2-2; a tentative D match to TRBD2 spans 6 bases. The bases are TGTGCCAGCAGTTTCAAGAAGGACTATTTTGCGAACACCGGGGAGCTGTTTTTT. Its protein product is CASSFKKDYFANTGELFF.